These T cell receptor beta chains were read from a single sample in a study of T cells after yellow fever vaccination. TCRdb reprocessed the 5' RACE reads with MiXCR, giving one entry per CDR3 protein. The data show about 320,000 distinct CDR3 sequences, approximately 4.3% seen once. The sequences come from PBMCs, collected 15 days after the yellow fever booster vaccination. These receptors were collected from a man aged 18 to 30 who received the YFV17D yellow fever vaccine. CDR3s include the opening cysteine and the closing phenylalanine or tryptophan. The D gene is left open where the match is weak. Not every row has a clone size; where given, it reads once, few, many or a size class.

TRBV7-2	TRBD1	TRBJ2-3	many	CASSLGQGFSTDTQYF	TGTGCCAGCAGCTTGGGACAGGGATTCTCCACAGATACGCAGTATTTT
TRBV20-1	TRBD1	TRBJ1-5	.	CSARGYRGLGQPQHF	TGCAGTGCTAGAGGGTACAGGGGGCTCGGTCAGCCCCAGCATTTT
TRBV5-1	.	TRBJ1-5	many	CASSFSGGADQPQHF	TGCGCCAGCAGCTTTAGTGGGGGCGCGGATCAGCCCCAGCATTTT
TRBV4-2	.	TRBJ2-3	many	CASSQGKGAAESTDTQYF	TGTGCCAGCAGCCAAGGAAAAGGGGCGGCGGAGTCCACAGATACGCAGTATTTT
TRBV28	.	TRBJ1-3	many	CASSPQDSSSGNTIYF	TGTGCCAGCAGCCCCCAGGACAGTTCCTCTGGAAACACCATATATTTT
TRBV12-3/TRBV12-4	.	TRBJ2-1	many	CASRLGRAEDEQFF	TGTGCCAGCAGGCTTGGTCGGGCTGAGGATGAGCAGTTCTTC
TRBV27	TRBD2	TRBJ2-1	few	CASGKGTSKANEQFF	TGTGCCAGCGGAAAGGGGACTAGCAAGGCCAATGAGCAGTTCTTC
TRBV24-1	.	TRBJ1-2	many	CATSDPGTEYGYTF	TGTGCCACCAGTGATCCCGGGACTGAGTATGGCTACACCTTC
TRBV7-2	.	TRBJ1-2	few	CASSIAGGGAGYGYTF	TGTGCCAGCAGCATCGCCGGCGGGGGGGCCGGCTATGGCTACACCTTC
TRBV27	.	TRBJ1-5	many	CASSPTQQRNQPQHF	TGTGCCAGCAGTCCGACTCAACAGCGAAATCAGCCCCAGCATTTT
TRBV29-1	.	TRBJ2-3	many	CSVRILGVTDTQYF	TGCAGCGTACGCATCCTGGGGGTCACAGATACGCAGTATTTT
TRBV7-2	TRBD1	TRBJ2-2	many	CASSFADRGTGELFF	TGTGCCAGCAGCTTCGCGGACAGGGGCACCGGGGAGCTGTTTTTT
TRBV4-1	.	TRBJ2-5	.	CASSLLPPTKDALETQYF	TGCGCCAGCAGCCTTCTCCCCCCTACTAAGGACGCCCTGGAGACCCAGTACTTC
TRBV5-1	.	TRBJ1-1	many	CASGQGTEAFF	TGCGCCAGCGGCCAAGGGACTGAAGCTTTCTTT
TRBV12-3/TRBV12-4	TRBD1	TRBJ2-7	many	CASSAGTGLYEQYF	TGTGCCAGCAGTGCCGGGACAGGGCTTTACGAGCAGTACTTC
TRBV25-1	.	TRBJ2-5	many	CASSQNREKETQYF	TGTGCCAGCAGTCAAAACCGGGAGAAGGAGACCCAGTACTTC
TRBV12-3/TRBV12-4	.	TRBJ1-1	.	CASSLERAPPEAFF	TGTGCCAGCAGTTTAGAGCGGGCGCCCCCTGAAGCTTTCTTT
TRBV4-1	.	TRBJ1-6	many	CASGLEGNRSPLHF	TGCGCCAGCGGATTGGAGGGAAATCGGTCACCCCTCCACTTT
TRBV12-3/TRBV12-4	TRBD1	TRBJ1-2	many	CASSTDPVGQGTYGYTF	TGTGCCAGCAGTACCGATCCGGTGGGACAGGGGACCTATGGCTACACCTTC
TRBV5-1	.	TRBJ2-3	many	CASSLAFPALEGDTQYF	TGCGCCAGCAGCTTGGCCTTTCCAGCTCTTGAAGGAGATACGCAGTATTTT
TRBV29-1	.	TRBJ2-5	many	CSVDMVQGIETQYF	TGCAGCGTTGATATGGTTCAGGGTATAGAGACCCAGTACTTC
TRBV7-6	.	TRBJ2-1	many	CASSLAMGTEQFF	TGTGCCAGCAGCTTAGCGATGGGGACTGAGCAGTTCTTC
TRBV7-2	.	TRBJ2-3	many	CASSLAKGGPLTDTQYF	TGTGCCAGCAGCTTAGCGAAGGGGGGGCCGCTCACAGATACGCAGTATTTT
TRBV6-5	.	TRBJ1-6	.	CASSYTGHNSPLHF	TGTGCCAGCAGTTATACAGGGCATAATTCACCCCTCCACTTT
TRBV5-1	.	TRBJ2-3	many	CASNPQGNTDTQYF	TGCGCCAGCAACCCCCAGGGGAACACAGATACGCAGTATTTT
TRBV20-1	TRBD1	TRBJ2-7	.	CSAVRGQGTYEQYF	TGCAGTGCTGTGCGGGGACAGGGGACCTACGAGCAGTACTTC
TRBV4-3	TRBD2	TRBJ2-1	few	CASSQDQPAGGRSEQFF	TGCGCCAGCAGCCAAGATCAACCAGCGGGGGGGAGAAGTGAGCAGTTCTTC
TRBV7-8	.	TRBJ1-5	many	CASSFLVRAVDQPQHF	TGTGCCAGCAGCTTCTTGGTTCGGGCAGTGGATCAGCCCCAGCATTTT
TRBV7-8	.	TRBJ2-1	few	CASSLDGPLSSYNEQFF	TGTGCCAGCAGCTTAGACGGACCCCTGAGCTCCTACAATGAGCAGTTCTTC
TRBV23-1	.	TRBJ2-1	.	CASSQLGRNEQFF	TGCGCCAGCAGTCAACTGGGGCGGAATGAGCAGTTCTTC
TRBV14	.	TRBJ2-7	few	CASSPTGVVGYEQYF	TGTGCCAGCAGCCCGACCGGGGTGGTTGGCTACGAGCAGTACTTC
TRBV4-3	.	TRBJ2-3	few	CASSQDTAPSDTQYF	TGCGCCAGCAGCCAGGATACGGCACCTTCGGATACGCAGTATTTT
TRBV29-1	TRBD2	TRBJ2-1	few	CSAGTSGGAGGEQFF	TGCAGCGCGGGGACTAGCGGGGGCGCGGGGGGTGAGCAGTTCTTC
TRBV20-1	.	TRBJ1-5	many	CSARDRTAFNQPQHF	TGCAGTGCTAGAGACAGGACAGCGTTCAATCAGCCCCAGCATTTT
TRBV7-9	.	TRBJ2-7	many	CASSDARSSYEQYF	TGTGCCAGCAGCGACGCCCGGTCCTCCTACGAGCAGTACTTC
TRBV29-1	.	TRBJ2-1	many	CSVDGGHSYNEQFF	TGCAGCGTTGATGGGGGGCACTCCTACAATGAGCAGTTCTTC
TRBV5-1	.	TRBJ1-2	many	CASSLDIYGYTF	TGCGCCAGCAGCTTGGATATCTATGGCTACACCTTC
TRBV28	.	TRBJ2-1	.	CASSPRDRETFF	TGTGCCAGCAGTCCCCGAGACCGGGAGACGTTCTTC
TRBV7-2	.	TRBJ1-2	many	CASSRQEFYGYTF	TGTGCCAGCAGCCGACAGGAATTCTATGGCTACACCTTC
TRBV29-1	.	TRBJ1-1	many	CSVEKGWDTEAFF	TGCAGCGTTGAGAAGGGTTGGGACACTGAAGCTTTCTTT
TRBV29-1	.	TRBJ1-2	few	CSVQVDYGYTF	TGCAGCGTACAGGTAGACTATGGCTACACCTTC
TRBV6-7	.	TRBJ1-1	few	CASITNRVMNTEAFF	TGTGCCAGCATCACGAACAGGGTGATGAACACTGAAGCTTTCTTT
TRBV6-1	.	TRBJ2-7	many	CASSRGYLYEQYF	TGTGCCAGCAGTCGAGGCTACCTCTACGAGCAGTACTTC
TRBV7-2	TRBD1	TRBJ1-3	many	CASASTGAVGNTIYF	TGTGCCAGCGCCTCGACAGGGGCGGTCGGAAACACCATATATTTT
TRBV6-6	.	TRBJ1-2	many	CASSYSNGGASYGYTF	TGTGCCAGCAGTTACTCGAACGGGGGAGCTTCCTATGGCTACACCTTC
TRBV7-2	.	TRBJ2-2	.	CASRPIRVRTGELFF	TGTGCCAGCAGACCTATTAGGGTTCGCACCGGGGAGCTGTTTTTT
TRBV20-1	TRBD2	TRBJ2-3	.	CSARVPLGRTSGRTTDTQYF	TGCAGTGCTAGAGTACCGTTGGGGAGGACTAGCGGGAGAACCACAGATACGCAGTATTTT
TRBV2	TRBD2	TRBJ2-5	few	CASSDRMEGGFVTQYF	TGTGCCAGCAGTGACCGTATGGAGGGAGGGTTCGTGACCCAGTACTTC
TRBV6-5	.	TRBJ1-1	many	CASSYSNAANTEAFF	TGTGCCAGCAGTTACTCGAACGCGGCGAACACTGAAGCTTTCTTT
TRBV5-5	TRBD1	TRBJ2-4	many	CASSFRTGLAKNIQYF	TGTGCCAGCAGCTTCAGGACAGGACTAGCCAAAAACATTCAGTACTTC
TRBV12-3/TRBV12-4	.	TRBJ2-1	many	CASIAGGNEQFF	TGTGCCAGCATAGCTGGAGGGAATGAGCAGTTCTTC
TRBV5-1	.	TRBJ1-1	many	CASSLRGGTEAFF	TGCGCCAGCAGCTTACGGGGGGGGACTGAAGCTTTCTTT
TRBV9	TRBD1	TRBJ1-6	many	CASSSRTGEGSPLHF	TGTGCCAGCAGCTCAAGGACAGGGGAGGGTTCACCCCTCCACTTT
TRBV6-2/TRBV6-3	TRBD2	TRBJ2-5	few	CASSYRLAGGRGKTQYF	TGTGCCAGCAGTTACCGGCTAGCGGGGGGGCGCGGAAAGACCCAGTACTTC
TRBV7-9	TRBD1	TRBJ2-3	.	CASRSGTGSTDTQYF	TGTGCCAGCAGATCCGGGACAGGGTCGACAGATACGCAGTATTTT
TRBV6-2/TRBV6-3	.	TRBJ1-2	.	CASRPKGVSFYGYTF	TGTGCCAGCAGACCCAAGGGGGTCTCCTTCTATGGCTACACCTTC
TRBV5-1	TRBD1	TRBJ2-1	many	CASSLGTGIFNEQFF	TGCGCCAGCAGCTTGGGGACAGGAATCTTCAATGAGCAGTTCTTC